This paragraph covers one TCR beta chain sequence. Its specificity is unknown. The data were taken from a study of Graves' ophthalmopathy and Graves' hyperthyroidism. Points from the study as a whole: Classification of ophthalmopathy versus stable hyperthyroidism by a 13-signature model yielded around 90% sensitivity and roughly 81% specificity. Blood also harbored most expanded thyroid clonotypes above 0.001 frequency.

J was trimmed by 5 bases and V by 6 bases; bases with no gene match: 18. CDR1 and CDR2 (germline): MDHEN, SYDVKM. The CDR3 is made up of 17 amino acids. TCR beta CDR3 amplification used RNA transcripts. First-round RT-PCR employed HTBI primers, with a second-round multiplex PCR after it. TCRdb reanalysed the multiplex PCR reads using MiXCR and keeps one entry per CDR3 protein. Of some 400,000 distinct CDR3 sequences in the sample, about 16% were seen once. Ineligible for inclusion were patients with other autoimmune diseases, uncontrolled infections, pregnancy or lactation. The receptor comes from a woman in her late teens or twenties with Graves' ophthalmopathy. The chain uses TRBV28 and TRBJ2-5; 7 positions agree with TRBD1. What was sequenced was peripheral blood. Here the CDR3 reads CASSTYRGHQTRETQYF. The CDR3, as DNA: TGTGCCAGCAGCACCTACAGGGGCCACCAAACCAGGGAGACCCAGTACTTC.